The 11 T cell receptor beta chains in this list originate from one sample, sequenced in a study of T cells in Graves' hyperthyroidism and ophthalmopathy. TCR beta CDR3 sequences were amplified from RNA transcripts. HTBI primers were used for first-round RT-PCR of the TCR CDR3. TCRdb recomputed calls from the multiplex PCR reads with MiXCR, one row per CDR3 protein. Of a few hundred thousand distinct CDR3 sequences listed, around a fifth were seen once; the top ten hold around half. The sample taken for sequencing was blood. The receptor set was obtained from a woman between 45 and 65 years old with Graves' hyperthyroidism.

This clonotype was observed at least ten times. The CDR3 spells CASALGHSTEAFF. The CDR3 nucleotides read TGTGCCAGCGCACTGGGGCATAGTACTGAAGCTTTCTTT. This chain connects TRBV11-2 to TRBJ1-1; weak D call: TRBD1 (5 bases). The CDR3 has 13 amino acids. CDR1 is SGHAT and CDR2 is FQNNGV in the germline V gene. V lost 8 bases, J lost 5 bases, and 15 bases lay in between.

The chain has TRBV27 and TRBJ2-2; no definite D call. This CDR3 comprises 14 residues. V was cut by 0 bases and J by 8 bases, with 10 bases left in between. CDR1 and CDR2 from the germline V gene are MNHEY and SMNVEV (reference sequence). For the CDR3, the DNA is TGTGCCAGCAGTTTATCGGTCCGGGTAGGGGAGCTGTTTTTT. It specifies CASSLSVRVGELFF.

This clonotype was detected many times. The chain employs TRBV4-1 and TRBJ2-5, with 7 bases identical to TRBD1. The CDR3 spans 16 residues. The V gene end was trimmed by 0 bases and the J gene end by 5 bases; junction bases not matched to a gene: 9. Germline CDR1 is MGHRA and CDR2 is YSYEKL. The CDR3 DNA follows: TGCGCCAGCAGCCAAGAGGGGAGAGGGGGCGTTGAGACCCAGTACTTC. This codes for CASSQEGRGGVETQYF.

The sample holds a few counts of this clonotype. This chain uses TRBV24-1 with TRBJ2-2, with unresolved D. Trimming shortened V by 5 bases and J by 0 bases, and 9 bases separated the two germline ends. The germline V gene has CDR1 KGHDR and CDR2 SFDVKD. The CDR3 runs to 15 residues. Here the CDR3 DNA reads TGTGCCACCAGTGCACACCTTACGAACACCGGGGAGCTGTTTTTT. Protein product: CATSAHLTNTGELFF.

The chain uses TRBV29-1 and TRBJ2-2; TRBD1 might be the D (6 bases). V gave up 7 bases and J gave up 3 bases, with 15 bases separating them. The CDR3 has 14 amino acids. Per the germline V gene, CDR1 is SQVTM and CDR2 is ANQGSEA. CDR3: CSARGQAHTGELFF. The CDR3 nucleotides read TGCAGCGCTCGGGGACAAGCCCACACCGGGGAGCTGTTTTTT.

This clonotype came up many times. The V call is TRBV5-1, the J call TRBJ2-5; D remains unclear. The ends were cut back, 5 bases at V and 2 bases at J, with 7 bases in the middle. The CDR3 has 12 amino acids. CDR1 is SGHRS, CDR2 YFSETQ, per germline. CDR3 nucleotide sequence: TGCGCCAGCAGTGGTGGACAAGAGACCCAGTACTTC. It specifies CASSGGQETQYF.

This sequence joins TRBV19 and TRBJ1-5, with D perhaps matching TRBD1 (5 bases). CDR3 length: 14 amino acids. Trimming took off 2 bases at V and 7 bases at J, with 12 bases between the two ends. Germline V lookup: CDR1 LNHDA, CDR2 SQIVND (reference sequence). This CDR3 is CASSIMGTGQPQHF. In nucleotides, the CDR3 is TGTGCCAGTAGTATAATGGGGACGGGACAGCCCCAGCATTTT.

This clonotype showed up many times. CDR3 region: CASSLRLGTSDAEAFF. The DNA for the CDR3 is TGTGCCAGCAGTTTGAGGCTCGGGACATCGGACGCTGAAGCTTTCTTT. The V call is TRBV12-3 or TRBV12-4, the J call TRBJ1-1, with TRBD1 as a possible D gene (6 bases). Trimming shortened V by 3 bases and J by 6 bases, and 20 bases separated the two germline ends. This CDR3 has 16 residues.

This clonotype has ten or more counts. The chain uses TRBV11-3 and TRBJ2-4; a possible D gene is TRBD1 (6 bases). The CDR3 sequence is 15 residues long. CDR1 and CDR2 from the germline V gene are SGHNT and YENEEA. Trimming took 8 bases from V and 0 from J, leaving 14 bases between them. For the CDR3, the DNA is TGTGCCAGCGCACGACAGGCTCTAGCCAAAAACATTCAGTACTTC. Protein: CASARQALAKNIQYF. Full variable domain (remainder filled in from reference TRBV11-3 and TRBJ2-4): EAGVVQSPRYKIIEKKQPVAFWCNPISGHNTLYWYLQNLGQGPELLIRYENEEAVDDSQLPKDRFSAERLKGVDSTLKIQPAELGDSAVYLCASARQALAKNIQYFGAGTRLSVL.

This clonotype has a count of ten or more. The gene calls are TRBV6-2 or TRBV6-3 and TRBJ1-6; 10 nucleotides align to TRBD1. V shed 6 bases and J 10 bases; nucleotides not matched to a gene: 6. The CDR3 loop spans 14 amino acids. The germline gives CDR1 MNHEY, CDR2 SVGEGT. CDR3 coding DNA: TGTGCCAGCAGGGACAGGGGGAAGATATCACCCCTCCACTTT. Protein: CASRDRGKISPLHF.

This clonotype has only a few counts. The chain joins TRBV7-9 to TRBJ1-1; the D gene is possibly TRBD1 (5 bases). Per the germline V gene, CDR1 is SEHNR and CDR2 is FQNEAQ (reference sequence). The CDR3 spans 15 residues. Trimming pared 1 base from V and 3 bases from J, leaving 12 bases between. DNA of the CDR3: TGTGCCAGCAGCTTAGGCGACAAGGGGTACACTGAAGCTTTCTTT. Translated: CASSLGDKGYTEAFF.